This TCR beta chain was sequenced for a study of response to subunit inactivated influenza vaccine. V was pared by 4 bases and J by 3 bases, with 14 bases between. CDR1 and CDR2 (germline): DFQATT, SNEGSKA (reference sequence). This CDR3 spans 14 amino acids. TCRdb reprocessed the RT-PCR reads via MiXCR and lists one record per CDR3 protein. The data contain roughly 500,000 distinct CDR3 sequences, approximately 15% of them singletons. This clonotype was counted a few times. The V gene is TRBV20-1, the J gene TRBJ2-3; D may be TRBD2 (5 bases). The TCR sequence derives from a man aged 50 to 69 who received an inactivated influenza vaccine. The material sequenced was CD4+ T cells sorted from PBMCs, taken less than 30 months after vaccination. CDR3 loop: CSAKSGISTDTQYF. As DNA, the CDR3 is TGCAGTGCTAAGTCCGGGATCAGTACAGATACGCAGTATTTT.